The 6 T cell receptor beta chains below all came from one sample that was sequenced in a study of T-cell memory formation after mild COVID-19. One entry per CDR3 protein, called by TCRdb with MiXCR from the 5' RACE reads. The sample records about 400,000 distinct CDR3 sequences, 24% being singletons. Sequencing input: PBMCs or a T cell subset sorted from them (not recorded which). These receptors came from an adult woman who had mild COVID-19 (a few samples of this study predate the infection). Cell type and time point are not known.

This clonotype showed up just a few times. This rearrangement joins TRBV30 to TRBJ2-5; D gene ambiguous. CDR1 and CDR2 (germline): GTSNPN, SVGIG (reference sequence). The V end lost 5 bases, the J end lost 3 bases, and 4 bases lay between the germline ends. The CDR3 contains 10 residues. In DNA, the CDR3 is TGTGCCTGGGGCGAAGAGACCCAGTACTTC. Protein: CAWGEETQYF.

The table lists this clonotype with a few counts. The chain combines TRBV24-1 with TRBJ2-2; D gene unclear. Trimming took off 7 bases at V and 2 bases at J, with 4 bases between the two ends. CDR3 size: 12 residues. Germline lookup yields CDR1 KGHDR and CDR2 SFDVKD. CDR3: CATSVNTGELFF. CDR3 in DNA: TGTGCCACCAGCGTCAACACCGGGGAGCTGTTTTTT.

This clonotype has only one observation. The V gene is TRBV2, the J gene TRBJ2-5; no firm D call. The germline V and J ends were trimmed by 8 bases and 0 bases, with 13 bases remaining between them. Germline CDR1 is SNHLY and CDR2 is FYNNEI. The CDR3 is made up of 14 amino acids. CDR3 coding DNA: TGTGCCAGCTTTTCGGATCACTACCAAGAGACCCAGTACTTC. Protein sequence: CASFSDHYQETQYF.

The sample holds a few counts of this clonotype. The chain joins TRBV5-1 to TRBJ2-1; 9 nucleotides line up with TRBD2. CDR1 SGHRS and CDR2 YFSETQ come from the germline V gene. The CDR3 extends over 15 amino acids. V dropped 0 bases and J dropped 10; count of bases not matched to a gene: 8. The CDR3 nucleotides read TGCGCCAGCAGCTTGGTAGCGGGGGCGTATGGGGAGCAGTTCTTC. This encodes CASSLVAGAYGEQFF.

The sample holds a few counts of this clonotype. This chain connects TRBV12-3 or TRBV12-4 to TRBJ1-5; 9 bases line up with TRBD1. The CDR3 spans 16 residues. Unmatched junction bases numbered 10, after V lost 6 bases and J lost 4 bases. CDR3 in amino acids: CASRPAGTGTNQPQHF. The CDR3 coding sequence is TGTGCCAGCAGGCCAGCCGGGACAGGGACTAATCAGCCCCAGCATTTT.

The chain uses TRBV20-1 and TRBJ2-5, with D possibly TRBD1 on 5 matching bases. The V gene lost 3 bases and the J gene lost 1 base, with 9 bases spanning the gap. This CDR3 has 13 residues. Germline CDR1 is DFQATT and CDR2 is SNEGSKA (reference sequence). DNA for the CDR3: TGCAGTGCTAGGCGCAGGGCCCAAGAGACCCAGTACTTC. Its translation: CSARRRAQETQYF.